This T cell receptor beta chain was profiled in a study of CD8 T cells in Susac syndrome. An amount of RNA that ranged from about 0.45 to 1 ug was reverse transcribed with random hexamers. Multiplex PCR with immunoSEQ amplified the TCR beta CDR3 across 54 Vbeta and 13 Jbeta. TCRdb analysed the immunoSEQ multiplex PCR reads with MiXCR anew, one entry per CDR3 protein. Altogether 150,000 to 200,000 distinct CDR3 sequences are present, approximately 94% being singletons, with the ten largest covering over 0.095%. Trimming pared 5 bases from V and 9 bases from J, leaving 11 bases between. Germline V CDR1 and CDR2: SGHTA, FQGNSA. CDR3 length: 13 amino acids.

The clonotype was recovered from a human donor with Susac syndrome. The sequencing input was CD4+ T cells from PBMCs. The chain uses TRBV7-2 and TRBJ1-6; D remains ambiguous. The CDR3 DNA sequence: TGTGCCAGCAGCCTCAACTGGGCTTCACCCCTCCACTTT. Protein sequence: CASSLNWASPLHF. Full variable domain (missing parts from reference TRBV7-2 and TRBJ1-6): GAGVSQSPSNKVTEKGKDVELRCDPISGHTALYWYRQSLGQGLEFLIYFQGNSAPDKSGLPSDRFSAERTGGSVSTLTIQRTQQEDSAVYLCASSLNWASPLHFGNGTRLTVT.